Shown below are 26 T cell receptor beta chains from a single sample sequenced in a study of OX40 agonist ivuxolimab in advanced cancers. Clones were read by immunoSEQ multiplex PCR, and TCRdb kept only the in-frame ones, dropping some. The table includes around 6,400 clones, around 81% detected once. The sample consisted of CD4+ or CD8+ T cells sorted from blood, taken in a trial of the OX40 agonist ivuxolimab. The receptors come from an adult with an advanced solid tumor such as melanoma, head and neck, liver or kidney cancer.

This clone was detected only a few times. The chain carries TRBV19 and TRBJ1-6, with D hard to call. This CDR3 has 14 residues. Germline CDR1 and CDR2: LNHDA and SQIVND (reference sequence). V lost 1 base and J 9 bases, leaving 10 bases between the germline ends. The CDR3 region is CASSIGQLSSPLHF. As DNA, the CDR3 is TGTGCCAGTAGTATAGGACAACTCAGTTCACCCCTCCACTTT.

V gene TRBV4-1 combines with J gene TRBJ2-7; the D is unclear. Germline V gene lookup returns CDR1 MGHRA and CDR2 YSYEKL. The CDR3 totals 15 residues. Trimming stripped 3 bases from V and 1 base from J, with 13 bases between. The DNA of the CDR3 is TGCGCCAGCAGCCACAGATCTGGCAAATCCTACGAGCAGTACTTC. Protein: CASSHRSGKSYEQYF.

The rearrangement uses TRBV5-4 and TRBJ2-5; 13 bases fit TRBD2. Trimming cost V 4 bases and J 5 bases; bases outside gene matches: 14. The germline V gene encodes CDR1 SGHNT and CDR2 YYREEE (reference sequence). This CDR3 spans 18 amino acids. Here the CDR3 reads CASSRRTSGGPWIETQYF. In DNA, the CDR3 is TGTGCCAGCAGCCGTAGGACTAGCGGGGGCCCGTGGATTGAGACCCAGTACTTC.

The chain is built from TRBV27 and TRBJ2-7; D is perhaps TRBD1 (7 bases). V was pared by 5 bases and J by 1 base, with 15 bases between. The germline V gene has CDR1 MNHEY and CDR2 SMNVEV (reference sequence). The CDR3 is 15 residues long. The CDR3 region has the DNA TGTGCCAGCAGTCCCCCGGAGGGGGCGTCCTACGAGCAGTACTTC. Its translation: CASSPPEGASYEQYF.

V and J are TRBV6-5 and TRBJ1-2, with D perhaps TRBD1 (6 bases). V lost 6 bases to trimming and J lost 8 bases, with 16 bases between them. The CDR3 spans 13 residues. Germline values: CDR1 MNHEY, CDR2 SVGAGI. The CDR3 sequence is CASREGGIDGYTF. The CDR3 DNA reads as TGTGCCAGCAGAGAGGGGGGGATAGACGGCTACACCTTC.

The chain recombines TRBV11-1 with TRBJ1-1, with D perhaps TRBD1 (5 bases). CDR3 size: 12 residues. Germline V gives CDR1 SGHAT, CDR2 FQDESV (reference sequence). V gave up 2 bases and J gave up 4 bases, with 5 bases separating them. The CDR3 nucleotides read TGTGCCAGCAGCTTACAGGGCACTGAAGCTTTCTTT. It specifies CASSLQGTEAFF.

In nucleotides, the CDR3 is TGTGCCAGCAGCTTAGTGTCCTACAATGAGCAGTTCTTC. Residues: CASSLVSYNEQFF. The V and J genes are TRBV5-6 and TRBJ2-1; the D is unclear. The CDR3 is 13 residues long. Trimming shortened V by 2 bases and J by 1 base, and 4 bases separated the two germline ends. The germline CDR1 and CDR2 sequences are SGHDT and YYEEEE.

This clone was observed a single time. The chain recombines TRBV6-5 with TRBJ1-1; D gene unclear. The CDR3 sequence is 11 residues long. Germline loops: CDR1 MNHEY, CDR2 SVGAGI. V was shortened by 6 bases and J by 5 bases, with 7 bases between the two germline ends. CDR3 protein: CASSLGTEAFF. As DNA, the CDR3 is TGTGCCAGCAGCCTGGGGACTGAAGCTTTCTTT.

The CDR3 nucleotides are TGTGCCAGCAGTCCCTTATACAGACAGGGTGAAGCTTTCTTT. This encodes CASSPLYRQGEAFF. The chain uses TRBV27 and TRBJ1-1; 7 bases line up with TRBD1. J lost 7 bases, V lost 5 bases, and 10 bases had no gene match. The CDR3 loop spans 14 amino acids. CDR1 is MNHEY and CDR2 is SMNVEV in the germline V gene (reference sequence).

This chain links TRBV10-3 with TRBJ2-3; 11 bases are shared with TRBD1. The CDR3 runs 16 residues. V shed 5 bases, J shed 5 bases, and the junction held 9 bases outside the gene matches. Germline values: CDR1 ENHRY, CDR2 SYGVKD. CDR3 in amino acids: CAISSTDRGRRDTQYF. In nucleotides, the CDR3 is TGTGCCATCAGTAGCACGGACAGGGGGCGCCGAGATACGCAGTATTTT.

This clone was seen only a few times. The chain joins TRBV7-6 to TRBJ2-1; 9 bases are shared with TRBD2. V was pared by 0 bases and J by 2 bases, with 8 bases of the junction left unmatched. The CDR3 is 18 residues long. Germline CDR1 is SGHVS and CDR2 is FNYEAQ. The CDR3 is CASSLALGAGGPYNEQFF. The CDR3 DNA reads TGTGCCAGCAGCTTAGCGCTTGGAGCGGGGGGCCCCTACAATGAGCAGTTCTTC.

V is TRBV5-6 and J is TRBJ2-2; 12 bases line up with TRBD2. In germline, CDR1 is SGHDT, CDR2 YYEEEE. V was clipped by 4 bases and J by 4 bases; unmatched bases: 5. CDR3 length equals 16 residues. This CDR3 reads CASSLGLAGFTGELFF. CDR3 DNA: TGTGCCAGCAGCCTCGGACTAGCGGGATTCACCGGGGAGCTGTTTTTT.

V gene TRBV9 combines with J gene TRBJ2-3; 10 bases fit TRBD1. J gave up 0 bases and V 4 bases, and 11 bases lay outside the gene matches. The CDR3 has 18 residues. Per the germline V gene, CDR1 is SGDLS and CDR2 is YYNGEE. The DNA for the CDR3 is TGTGCCAGCAGCCCCCGGGGGACAGGGGTTTCTAGCACAGATACGCAGTATTTT. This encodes CASSPRGTGVSSTDTQYF.

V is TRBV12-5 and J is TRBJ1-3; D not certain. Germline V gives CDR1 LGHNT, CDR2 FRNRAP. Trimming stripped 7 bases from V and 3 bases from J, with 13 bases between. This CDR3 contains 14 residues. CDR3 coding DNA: TGTGCTAGTGCCACCGGTCTCGATGGAAACACCATATATTTT. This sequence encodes CASATGLDGNTIYF.

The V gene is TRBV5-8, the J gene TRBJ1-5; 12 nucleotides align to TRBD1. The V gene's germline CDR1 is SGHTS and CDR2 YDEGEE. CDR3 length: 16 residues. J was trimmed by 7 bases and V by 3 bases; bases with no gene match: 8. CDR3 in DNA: TGTGCCAGCAGCTCACCGGGACAGGGGGCAGGGCAGCCCCAGCATTTT. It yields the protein CASSSPGQGAGQPQHF.

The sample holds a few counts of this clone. The CDR3 sequence: CASSGGGLTQETQYF. The CDR3, as DNA: TGTGCCAGCTCTGGCGGGGGGCTTACCCAAGAGACCCAGTACTTC. The J gene is TRBJ2-5, the V gene TRBV2, with 8 bases that match TRBD2. The length of the CDR3 is 15 residues. After removal of 8 bases from V and 1 base from J, the junction contained 9 bases not matched to a gene. The germline gives CDR1 SNHLY, CDR2 FYNNEI.

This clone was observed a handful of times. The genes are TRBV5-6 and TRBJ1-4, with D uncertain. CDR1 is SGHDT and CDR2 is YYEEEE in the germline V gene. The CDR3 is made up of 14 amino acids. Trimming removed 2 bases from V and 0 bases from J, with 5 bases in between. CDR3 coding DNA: TGTGCCAGCAGCTTCATTGCAACTAATGAAAAACTGTTTTTT. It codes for CASSFIATNEKLFF.

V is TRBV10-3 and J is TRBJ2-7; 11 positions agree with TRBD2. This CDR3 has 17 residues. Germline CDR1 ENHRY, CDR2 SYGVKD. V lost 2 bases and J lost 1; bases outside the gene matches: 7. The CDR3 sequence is CAISETILAGASYEQYF. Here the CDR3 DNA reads TGTGCCATCAGTGAGACCATACTAGCGGGGGCGTCCTACGAGCAGTACTTC.

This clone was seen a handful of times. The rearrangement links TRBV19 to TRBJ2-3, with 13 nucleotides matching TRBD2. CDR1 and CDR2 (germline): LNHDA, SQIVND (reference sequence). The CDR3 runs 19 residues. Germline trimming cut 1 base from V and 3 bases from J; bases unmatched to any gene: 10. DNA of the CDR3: TGTGCCAGTAGTATAGTCGTGACAGGGACTAGCGGGGCTACAGATACGCAGTATTTT. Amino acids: CASSIVVTGTSGATDTQYF.

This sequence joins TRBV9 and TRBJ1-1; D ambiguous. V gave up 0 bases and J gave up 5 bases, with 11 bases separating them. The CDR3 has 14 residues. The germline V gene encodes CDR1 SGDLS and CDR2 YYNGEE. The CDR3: CASSVDIRRTEAFF. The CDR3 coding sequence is TGTGCCAGCAGCGTAGATATTAGGAGAACTGAAGCTTTCTTT.

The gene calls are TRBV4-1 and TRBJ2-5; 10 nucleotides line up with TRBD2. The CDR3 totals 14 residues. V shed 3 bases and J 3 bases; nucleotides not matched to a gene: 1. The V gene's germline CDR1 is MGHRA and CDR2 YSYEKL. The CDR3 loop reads CASSQLAGEETQYF. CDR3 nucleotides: TGCGCCAGCAGCCAGCTAGCGGGGGAAGAGACCCAGTACTTC.

As DNA, the CDR3 is TGTGCCAGCAGCGTAGGGTCAGGGGTCCTTTACGAGCAGTACTTC. Translating it yields CASSVGSGVLYEQYF. This chain joins TRBV9 and TRBJ2-7, with D maybe TRBD1 (6 bases). This CDR3 spans 15 amino acids. The V and J ends lost 0 bases and 4 bases respectively, with 14 bases between them. Germline assignment: CDR1 SGDLS and CDR2 YYNGEE.

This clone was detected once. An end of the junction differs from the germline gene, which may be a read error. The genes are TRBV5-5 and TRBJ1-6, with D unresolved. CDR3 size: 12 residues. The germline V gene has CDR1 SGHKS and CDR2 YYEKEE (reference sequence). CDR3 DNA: TGTGTCAGCAGCCCCTCAGATTCACCCCTCCACTTT. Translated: CVSSPSDSPLHF.

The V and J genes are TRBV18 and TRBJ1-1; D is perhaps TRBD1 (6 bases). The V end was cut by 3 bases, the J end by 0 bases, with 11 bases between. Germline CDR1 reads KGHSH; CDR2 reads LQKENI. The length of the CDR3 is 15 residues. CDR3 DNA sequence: TGTGCCAGCTCACCGGACAGCGACATGAACACTGAAGCTTTCTTT. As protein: CASSPDSDMNTEAFF.

In DNA, the CDR3 is TGTGCCAGCAGCAACGGACAGGGATCGAACGAAAAACTGTTTTTT. This codes for CASSNGQGSNEKLFF. The chain couples TRBV9 to TRBJ1-4, with TRBD1 matching over 8 bases. Germline loops: CDR1 SGDLS, CDR2 YYNGEE. The trim removed 4 bases at V and 8 bases at J, leaving 10 bases unmatched. This CDR3 contains 15 residues.

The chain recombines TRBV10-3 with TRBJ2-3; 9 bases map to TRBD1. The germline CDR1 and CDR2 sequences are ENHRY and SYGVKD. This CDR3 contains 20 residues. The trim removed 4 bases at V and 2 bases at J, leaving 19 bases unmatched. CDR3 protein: CAISAPTGGAGFLATDTQYF. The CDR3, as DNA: TGTGCCATCAGTGCACCCACAGGGGGCGCCGGTTTTTTAGCCACAGATACGCAGTATTTT.